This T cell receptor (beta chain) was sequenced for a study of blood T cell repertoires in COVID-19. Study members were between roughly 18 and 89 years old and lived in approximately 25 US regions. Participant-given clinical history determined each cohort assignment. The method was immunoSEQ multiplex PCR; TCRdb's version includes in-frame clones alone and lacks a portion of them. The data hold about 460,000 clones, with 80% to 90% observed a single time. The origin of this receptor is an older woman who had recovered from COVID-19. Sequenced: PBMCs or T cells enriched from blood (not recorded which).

This chain's CDR3 is CASTPGGIWSQETQYF. DNA of the CDR3: TGCGCCAGCACCCCCGGGGGGATATGGTCCCAAGAGACCCAGTACTTC. J is TRBJ2-5 and V is TRBV5-1; 7 nucleotides agree with TRBD2. With V trimmed by 6 bases and J by 1 base, 12 bases remained unmatched. The length of the CDR3 is 16 residues. Germline V gene sequence: CDR1 SGHRS, CDR2 YFSETQ.